This TCR beta chain appears in the sequencing data of a study of T cell responses to AZD1222 COVID-19 vaccine. With 4 bases removed from V and 3 bases from J, the gap between germline ends came to 6 bases. The germline CDR1 and CDR2 sequences are MNHEY and SVGEGT. The CDR3 length is 12 residues. TCRdb's copy holds only in-frame clones and misses some; the assay was immunoSEQ multiplex PCR. The data show around 200,000 clones, 80% to 90% seen once. The rearrangement joins TRBV6-2 or TRBV6-3 to TRBJ1-2, with D hard to call. This sequence originates from an adult in good health. Sequenced here: peripheral blood, sampled on day 0 of AZD1222 vaccination. This CDR3 reads CASSLGDYGYTF. The CDR3 region has the DNA TGTGCCAGCAGTTTAGGCGACTATGGCTACACCTTC.